This T cell receptor (beta chain) came from a study of blood T cell repertoires in COVID-19. The method was immunoSEQ multiplex PCR; TCRdb's version includes in-frame clones alone and lacks a portion of them. Of roughly 120,000 clones detected, over 75% appear once; the ten largest clones hold about 11%. The CDR3 covers 16 residues. The junction had 8 bases not matched to a gene; V was cut back by 1 base and J by 4 bases. CDR1 is LNHDA, CDR2 SQIVND, per germline (reference sequence). The sequencing input was peripheral blood. The V and J genes are TRBV19 and TRBJ1-1; 8 nucleotides agree with TRBD1. This TCR derives from a man older than 75 with acute or convalescent COVID-19. DNA of the CDR3: TGTGCCAGTAGTATAGGCCAGGGGGCATTTGGCACTGAAGCTTTCTTT. Translation: CASSIGQGAFGTEAFF.